This T cell receptor beta chain comes out of a study of control samples from healthy donors and cancer patients. Deletions cut 5 bases from V and 2 bases from J, with 9 bases between. The germline V gene has CDR1 SGHTA and CDR2 FQGNSA. The CDR3 length is 13 residues. The table came from immunoSEQ multiplex PCR; TCRdb's copy has only in-frame clones and leaves some out. The repertoire has 120,000 or so clones, over 80% of them found once; the top ten carry 0.55% to 0.6%. The clonotype was recovered from a man of 80 years or more with head and neck cancer. This rearrangement joins TRBV7-2 to TRBJ1-2; D gene unclear. Sequencing was done on a sample of PBMCs. The CDR3 DNA reads TGTGCCAGCAGCCCGGAGGGAAACTATGGCTACACCTTC. Translating gives CASSPEGNYGYTF.